These 6 T cell receptor beta chains share one sample of origin, sequenced in a study of neurological immune-mediated disorders. From the 5' RACE reads, TCRdb called clonotypes with MiXCR, one entry per CDR3 protein. The data contain approximately 80,000 distinct CDR3 sequences, approximately 4.6% of them singletons. Time point described: longitudinal time-point 3. What was sequenced was PBMCs. These receptor sequences come from a woman aged 55-75 years with multiple sclerosis.

This clonotype was recorded many times. The chain has TRBV30 and TRBJ1-5; 8 nucleotides agree with TRBD1. Germline lookup yields CDR1 GTSNPN and CDR2 SVGIG (reference sequence). The CDR3 is 14 amino acids. The V gene end was trimmed by 2 bases and the J gene end by 5 bases; junction bases not matched to a gene: 5. Written as DNA, the CDR3 is TGTGCCTGGAGTTCCGGACAGGGTTATCAGCCCCAGCATTTT. This gives the protein CAWSSGQGYQPQHF.

This clonotype showed up many times. The J gene is TRBJ2-5, the V gene TRBV24-1, with 12 bases fitting TRBD2. This CDR3 is 16 amino acids long. Trimming removed 3 bases from V and 5 bases from J; junction bases left unmatched: 6. Germline loops: CDR1 KGHDR, CDR2 SFDVKD. In DNA form, the CDR3 reads TGTGCCACCAGTGATCTAGGGACTAGCGGGTGGGAGACCCAGTACTTC. Protein sequence: CATSDLGTSGWETQYF.

This clonotype appeared many times. The chain joins TRBV5-1 to TRBJ2-1; D unresolved. This CDR3 is 13 amino acids long. Trimming took off 0 bases at V and 4 bases at J, with 5 bases between the two ends. The germline gives CDR1 SGHRS, CDR2 YFSETQ. The CDR3 DNA follows: TGCGCCAGCAGCTTGGTTCCTTACAATGAGCAGTTCTTC. Its translation: CASSLVPYNEQFF.

This clonotype was picked up many times. V and J are TRBV10-2 and TRBJ2-1; the match to TRBD2 covers 7 bases. Germline loops: CDR1 WSHSY, CDR2 SAAADI. J gave up 3 bases and V 7 bases, and 3 bases lay outside the gene matches. The CDR3 consists of 13 residues. The CDR3 coding sequence is TGCGCCAGCACTGGCGGGAGCTACAATGAGCAGTTCTTC. Protein product: CASTGGSYNEQFF.

The sample holds many counts of this clonotype. The chain links TRBV6-5 to TRBJ1-2, with D hard to call. Looked up from germline, CDR1 is MNHEY and CDR2 is SVGAGI. The V and J ends lost 0 bases and 4 bases respectively, with 6 bases between them. This CDR3 has 13 amino acids. The CDR3 DNA reads as TGTGCCAGCAGTTACTCGACGAGCTATGGCTACACCTTC. Translating gives CASSYSTSYGYTF.

This clonotype was seen at least ten times. The chain carries TRBV20-1 and TRBJ1-5; D gene uncertain. V shed 1 base and J shed 7 bases, with 17 bases lying between them. Germline CDR1 reads DFQATT; CDR2 reads SNEGSKA (reference sequence). This CDR3 has 15 residues. The CDR3 is CSARGLARASQPQHF. Here the CDR3 DNA reads TGCAGTGCTAGAGGGCTCGCACGGGCGTCCCAGCCCCAGCATTTT.